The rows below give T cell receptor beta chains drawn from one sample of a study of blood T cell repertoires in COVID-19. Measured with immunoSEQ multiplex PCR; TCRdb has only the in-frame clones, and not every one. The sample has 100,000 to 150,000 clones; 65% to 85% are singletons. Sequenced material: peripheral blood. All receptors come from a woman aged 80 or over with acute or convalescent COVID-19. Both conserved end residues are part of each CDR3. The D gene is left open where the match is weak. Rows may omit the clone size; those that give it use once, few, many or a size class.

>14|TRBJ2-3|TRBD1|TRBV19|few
CASRPRDRGDTQYF
TGTGCCAGTAGACCCCGGGACAGGGGCGATACGCAGTATTTT
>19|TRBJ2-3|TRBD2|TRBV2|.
CASSDRLRTSGTSTDTQYF
TGTGCCAGCAGTGATCGACTTAGGACTAGCGGAACTAGCACAGATACGCAGTATTTT
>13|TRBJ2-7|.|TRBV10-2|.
CASSESERFEQYF
TGCGCCAGCAGTGAGTCGGAGAGGTTCGAGCAGTACTTC
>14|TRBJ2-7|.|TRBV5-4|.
CASSSPGGYGEQYF
TGTGCCAGCAGCTCACCAGGGGGGTACGGCGAGCAGTACTTC
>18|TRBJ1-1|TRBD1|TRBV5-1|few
CASSHQPPGTGIGTEAFF
TGCGCCAGCAGCCACCAACCTCCCGGGACAGGGATTGGAACTGAAGCTTTCTTT
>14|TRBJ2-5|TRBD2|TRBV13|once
CASTRRGDQETQYF
TGTGCCTCGACGAGGCGGGGGGATCAAGAGACCCAGTACTTC
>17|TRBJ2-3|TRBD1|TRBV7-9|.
CASSFRGGQGPTDTQYF
TGTGCCAGCAGTTTTAGGGGAGGACAGGGGCCCACAGATACGCAGTATTTT
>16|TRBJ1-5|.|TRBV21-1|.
CASSARQGDGNQPQHF
TGTGCCAGCAGCGCCCGACAGGGGGACGGCAATCAGCCCCAGCATTTT
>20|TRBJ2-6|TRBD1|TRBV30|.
CAWSVPRSGTGPPGANVLTF
TGTGCCTGGAGTGTACCCAGATCCGGGACAGGGCCCCCTGGGGCCAACGTCCTGACTTTC
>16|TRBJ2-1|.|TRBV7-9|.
CASSRRSDSRYNEQFF
TGTGCCAGCAGCCGAAGGAGTGACTCCCGATACAATGAGCAGTTCTTC
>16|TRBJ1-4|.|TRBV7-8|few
CASSGEEAGTNEKLFF
TGTGCCAGCAGCGGGGAGGAGGCAGGCACTAATGAAAAACTGTTTTTT
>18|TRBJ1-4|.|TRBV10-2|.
CASSESTLAAATNEKLFF
TGCGCCAGCAGTGAGTCGACTCTAGCGGCAGCAACTAATGAAAAACTGTTTTTT
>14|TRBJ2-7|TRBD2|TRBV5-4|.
CASSSGLAGSEQYF
TGTGCCAGCAGCAGTGGACTAGCGGGAAGCGAGCAGTACTTC
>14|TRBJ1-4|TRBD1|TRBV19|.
CASGAGRGPEKLFF
TGTGCCAGCGGCGCGGGCAGGGGGCCCGAAAAACTGTTTTTT
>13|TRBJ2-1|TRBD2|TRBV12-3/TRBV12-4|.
CASGLAPVNEQFF
TGTGCCAGCGGACTAGCACCCGTCAATGAGCAGTTCTTC
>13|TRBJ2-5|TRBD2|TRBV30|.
CAWSLAGAETQYF
TGTGCCTGGAGCCTAGCGGGAGCGGAGACCCAGTACTTC
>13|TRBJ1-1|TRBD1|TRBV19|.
CASSTPGQLAAFF
TGTGCCAGTAGTACCCCGGGACAGCTTGCAGCTTTCTTT
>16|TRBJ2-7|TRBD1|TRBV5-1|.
CASSLVTGQGTYEQYF
TGCGCCAGCAGCTTGGTAACGGGACAGGGAACCTACGAGCAGTACTTC
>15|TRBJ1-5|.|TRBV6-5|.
CASSSQGLSNQPQHF
TGTGCCAGCAGTTCACAGGGTTTGAGCAATCAGCCCCAGCATTTT
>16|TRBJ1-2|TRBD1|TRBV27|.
CASSFSGTGGYYGYTF
TGTGCCAGCAGTTTCTCCGGGACAGGGGGGTACTATGGCTACACCTTC
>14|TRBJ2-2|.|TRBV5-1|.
CASSSHPGTGELFF
TGCGCCAGCAGCTCCCACCCGGGCACCGGGGAGCTGTTTTTT
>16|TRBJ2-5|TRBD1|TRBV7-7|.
CASSSGDRGPEETQYF
TGTGCCAGCAGCTCGGGGGACAGGGGTCCGGAAGAGACCCAGTACTTC
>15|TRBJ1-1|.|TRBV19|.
CASSSPGHPNTEAFF
TGTGCCAGTAGTAGCCCGGGACACCCGAACACTGAAGCTTTCTTT
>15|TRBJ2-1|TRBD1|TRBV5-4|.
CASSHRDRAKDEQFF
TGTGCCAGCAGCCACCGGGACAGGGCGAAAGATGAGCAGTTCTTC
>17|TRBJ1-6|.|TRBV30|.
CAWSTTGRGVLNSPLHF
TGTGCCTGGAGTACTACGGGACGGGGGGTTTTAAATTCACCCCTCCACTTT
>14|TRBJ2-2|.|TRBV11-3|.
CASSAGVNTGELFF
TGTGCCAGTTCAGCGGGCGTGAACACCGGGGAGCTGTTTTTT
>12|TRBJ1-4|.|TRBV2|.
CASTQGNEKLFF
TGTGCCAGCACCCAGGGGAATGAAAAACTGTTTTTT
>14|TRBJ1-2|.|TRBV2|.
CASSRNLATYGYTF
TGTGCCAGCAGTCGCAACCTGGCAACCTATGGCTACACCTTC
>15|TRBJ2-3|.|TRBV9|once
CASSQTSTSTDTQYF
TGTGCCAGCAGCCAAACTTCTACTAGCACAGATACGCAGTATTTT
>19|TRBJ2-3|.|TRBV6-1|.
CASSEVVRGIQGSGDTQYF
TGTGCCAGCAGTGAAGTTGTGCGGGGGATTCAGGGGTCCGGGGATACGCAGTATTTT
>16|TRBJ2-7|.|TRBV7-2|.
CASSLGTGGTSYEQYF
TGTGCCAGCAGCTTAGGGACGGGCGGGACTTCCTACGAGCAGTACTTC
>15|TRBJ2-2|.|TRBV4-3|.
CASSQDTGYTGELFF
TGCGCCAGCAGCCAAGATACCGGTTACACCGGGGAGCTGTTTTTT
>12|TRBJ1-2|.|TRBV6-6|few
CASADRYYGYTF
TGTGCCAGCGCGGACAGATACTATGGCTACACCTTC
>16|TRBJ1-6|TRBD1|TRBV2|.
CASSEAGTGFNSPLHF
TGTGCCAGCAGTGAAGCGGGGACAGGCTTTAATTCACCCCTCCACTTT
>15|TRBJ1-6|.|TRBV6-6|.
CASSIPGLEFSPLHF
TGTGCCAGCAGTATACCGGGACTCGAGTTTTCACCCCTCCACTTT
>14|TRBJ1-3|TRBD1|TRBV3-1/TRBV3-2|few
CASSDRGSGNTIYF
TGTGCCAGCAGCGACAGGGGCTCTGGAAACACCATATATTTT
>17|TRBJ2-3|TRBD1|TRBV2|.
CASSEGWTGSATDTQYF
TGTGCCAGCAGTGAAGGTTGGACAGGGAGTGCCACAGATACGCAGTATTTT
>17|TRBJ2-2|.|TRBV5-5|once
CASSPGPTALDTGELFF
TGTGCCAGCAGCCCAGGCCCGACGGCGCTGGACACCGGGGAGCTGTTTTTT
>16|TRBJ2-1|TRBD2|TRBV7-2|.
CASSLEVAGGLGEQFF
TGTGCCAGCAGCTTAGAAGTAGCGGGGGGGTTGGGTGAGCAGTTCTTC
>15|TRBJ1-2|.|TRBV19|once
CASSTPGGGIYGYTF
TGTGCCAGTAGTACCCCGGGGGGAGGGATCTATGGCTACACCTTC
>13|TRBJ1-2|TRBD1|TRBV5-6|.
CASRGQGTYGYTF
TGTGCCAGCCGGGGACAGGGGACCTATGGCTACACCTTC
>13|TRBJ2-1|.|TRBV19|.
CASGDFSYNEQFF
TGTGCCAGTGGGGACTTCTCCTACAATGAGCAGTTCTTC
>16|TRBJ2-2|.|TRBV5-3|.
CARSLVEAWNTGELFF
TGTGCCAGAAGCTTGGTAGAGGCTTGGAACACCGGGGAGCTGTTTTTT
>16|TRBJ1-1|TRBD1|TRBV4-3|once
CASSPGQGGSNTEAFF
TGCGCCAGCAGCCCAGGACAGGGGGGTTCGAACACTGAAGCTTTCTTT
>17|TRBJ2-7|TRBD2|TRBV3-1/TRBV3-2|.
CASSQGTSGRTFYEQYF
TGTGCCAGCAGCCAAGGGACTAGCGGGAGAACTTTCTACGAGCAGTACTTC
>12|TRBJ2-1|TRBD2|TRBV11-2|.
CASSPAGTSIFF
TGTGCCAGCAGCCCTGCGGGGACTAGCATATTCTTC
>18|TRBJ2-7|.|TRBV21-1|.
CASSKALGLAGVPYEQYF
TGTGCCAGCAGCAAAGCTCTGGGGCTAGCGGGGGTCCCCTACGAGCAGTACTTC
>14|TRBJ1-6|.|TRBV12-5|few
CASGSPARGSPLHF
TGTGCTAGTGGTTCCCCGGCACGGGGATCACCCCTCCACTTT
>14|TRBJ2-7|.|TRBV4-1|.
CASSQVEGRYEQYF
TGCGCCAGCAGCCAAGTCGAGGGGAGGTACGAGCAGTACTTC
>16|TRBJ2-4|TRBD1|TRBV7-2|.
CASSVRTGGGGNIQYF
TGTGCCAGCAGCGTTCGGACAGGGGGCGGTGGAAACATTCAGTACTTC
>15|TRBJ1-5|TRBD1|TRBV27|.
CASSRGTGLNQPQHF
TGTGCCAGCAGCCGCGGGACAGGACTTAATCAGCCCCAGCATTTT
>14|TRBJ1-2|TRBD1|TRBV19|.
CASSRQGINYGYTF
TGTGCCAGTTCACGACAGGGTATCAACTATGGCTACACCTTC
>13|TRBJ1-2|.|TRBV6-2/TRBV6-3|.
CASSLQGYYGYTF
TGTGCCAGCAGTCTCCAGGGTTACTATGGCTACACCTTC
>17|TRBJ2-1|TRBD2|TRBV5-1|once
CASSTSPPGRSYNEQFF
TGCGCCAGCAGCACCTCCCCCCCCGGGAGGTCCTACAATGAGCAGTTCTTC